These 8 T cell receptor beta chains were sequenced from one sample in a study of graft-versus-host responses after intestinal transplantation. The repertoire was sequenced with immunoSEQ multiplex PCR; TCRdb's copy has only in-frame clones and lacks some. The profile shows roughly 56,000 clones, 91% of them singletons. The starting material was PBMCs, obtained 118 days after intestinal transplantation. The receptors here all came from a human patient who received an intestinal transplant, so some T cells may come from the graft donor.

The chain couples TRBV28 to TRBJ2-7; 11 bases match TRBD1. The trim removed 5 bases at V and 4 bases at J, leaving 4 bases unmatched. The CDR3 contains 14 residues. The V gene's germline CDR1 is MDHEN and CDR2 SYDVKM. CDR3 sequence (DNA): TGTGCCAGCAGTGCCGGGACAGGGGGGTACGAGCAGTACTTC. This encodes CASSAGTGGYEQYF.

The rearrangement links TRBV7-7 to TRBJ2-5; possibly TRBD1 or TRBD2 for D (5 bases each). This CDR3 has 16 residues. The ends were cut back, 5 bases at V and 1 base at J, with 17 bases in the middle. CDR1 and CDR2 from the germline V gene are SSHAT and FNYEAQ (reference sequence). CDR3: CASSTQGEGRQETQYF. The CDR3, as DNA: TGTGCCAGCAGCACCCAGGGAGAGGGGCGCCAAGAGACCCAGTACTTC.

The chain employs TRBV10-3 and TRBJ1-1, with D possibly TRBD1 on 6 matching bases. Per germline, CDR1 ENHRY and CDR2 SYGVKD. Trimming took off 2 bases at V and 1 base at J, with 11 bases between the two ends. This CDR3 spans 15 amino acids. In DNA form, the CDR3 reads TGTGCCATCAGTGAGCAGGGGATGCGGAACACTGAAGCTTTCTTT. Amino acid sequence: CAISEQGMRNTEAFF.

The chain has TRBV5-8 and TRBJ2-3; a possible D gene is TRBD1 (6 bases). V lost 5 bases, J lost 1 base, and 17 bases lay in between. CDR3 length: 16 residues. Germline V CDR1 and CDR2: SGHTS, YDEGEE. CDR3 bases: TGTGCCAGCAGACCGGGACAACTCACCCGCACAGATACGCAGTATTTT. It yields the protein CASRPGQLTRTDTQYF. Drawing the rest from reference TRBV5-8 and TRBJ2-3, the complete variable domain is EAGVTQSPTHLIKTRGQQATLRCSPISGHTSVYWYQQALGLGLQFLLWYDEGEERNRGNFPPRFSGRQFPNYSSELNVNALELEDSALYLCASRPGQLTRTDTQYFGPGTRLTVL.

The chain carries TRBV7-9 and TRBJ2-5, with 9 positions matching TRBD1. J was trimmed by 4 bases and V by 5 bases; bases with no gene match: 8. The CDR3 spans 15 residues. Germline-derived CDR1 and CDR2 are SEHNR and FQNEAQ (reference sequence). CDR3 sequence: CASSHADRGRETQYF. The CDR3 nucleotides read TGTGCCAGCAGCCATGCGGACAGGGGAAGAGAGACCCAGTACTTC.

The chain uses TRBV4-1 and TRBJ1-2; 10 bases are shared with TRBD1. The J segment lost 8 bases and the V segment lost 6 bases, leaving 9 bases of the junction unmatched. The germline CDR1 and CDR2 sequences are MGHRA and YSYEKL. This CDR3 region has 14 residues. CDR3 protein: CASRDGTGADGYTF. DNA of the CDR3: TGCGCCAGCAGAGACGGGACAGGGGCTGACGGCTACACCTTC.

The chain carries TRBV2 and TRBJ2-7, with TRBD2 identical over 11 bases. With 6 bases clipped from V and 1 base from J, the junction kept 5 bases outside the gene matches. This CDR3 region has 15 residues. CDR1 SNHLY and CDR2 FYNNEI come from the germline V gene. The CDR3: CASRLTSGASYEQYF. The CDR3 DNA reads TGTGCCAGCAGATTGACTAGCGGGGCATCCTACGAGCAGTACTTC. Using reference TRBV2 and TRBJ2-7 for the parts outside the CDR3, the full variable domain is EPEVTQTPSHQVTQMGQEVILRCVPISNHLYFYWYRQILGQKVEFLVSFYNNEISEKSEIFDDQFSVERPDGSNFTLKIRSTKLEDSAMYFCASRLTSGASYEQYFGPGTRLTVT.

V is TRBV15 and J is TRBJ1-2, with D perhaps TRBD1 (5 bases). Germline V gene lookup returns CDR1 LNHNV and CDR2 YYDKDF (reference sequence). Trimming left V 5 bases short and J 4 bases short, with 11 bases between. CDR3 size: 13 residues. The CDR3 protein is CATSRGSGYGYTF. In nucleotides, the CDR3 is TGTGCCACCAGCCGGGGGTCAGGCTATGGCTACACCTTC.